The clone carrying this T cell receptor (beta chain) was seen a single time. Germline-derived CDR1 and CDR2 are MDHEN and SYDVKM. V lost 7 bases, J lost 5 bases, and 8 bases lay in between. CDR3 length: 12 residues. The sample originates from a study of chemoradiotherapy in HPV16-positive cancers. Clones were read by immunoSEQ multiplex PCR, and TCRdb kept only the in-frame ones, dropping some. The sample contains around 3,000 clones, around nine tenths of which appear only once. The sequences come from tumor tissue, collected from a patient who underwent chemoradiotherapy. The genes are TRBV28 and TRBJ2-2; D not certain. The TCR comes from a human donor with HPV-associated anogenital cancer. CDR3 protein: CASNWVTGELFF. CDR3 sequence (DNA): TGTGCCAGCAACTGGGTAACCGGGGAGCTGTTTTTT.